A selection of T cell receptor beta chains follows, all from one sample in a study of a mutant IDH1 vaccine in newly diagnosed glioma. The method was immunoSEQ multiplex PCR; TCRdb's version includes in-frame clones alone and lacks a portion of them. The sample shows more than 50,000 clones, 80% of them seen only once. These TCRs' antigens remain unknown. This specimen was PBMCs, taken from a glioma patient whose treatment included an IDH1 peptide vaccine. The receptors originated from a man in his fifties or sixties with glioma. CDR3s include the opening cysteine and the closing phenylalanine or tryptophan. A D gene is named only where the DNA matches it firmly. Clone size is stated in some rows and not others, as once, few, many or a class when expanded.

d_call clone_size j_call v_call cdr3_length cdr3_nt cdr3_aa
NA NA TRBJ2-1 TRBV5-5 13 TGTGCCAGCAGCTCCCAACATTACAATGAGCAGTTCTTC CASSSQHYNEQFF
NA once TRBJ2-5 TRBV11-3 14 TGTGCCAGCAGCTTTGTGCAGGGGTGGGAGACCCAGTACTTC CASSFVQGWETQYF
NA NA TRBJ1-4 TRBV30 11 TGTGCCTGGAGTGTAAGTGAAAAACTGTTTTTT CAWSVSEKLFF
TRBD1 NA TRBJ2-7 TRBV7-9 15 TGTGCCAGCAGCTCCCCGGCAGGGGGACAGTTCCAGCAGTACTTC CASSSPAGGQFQQYF
NA NA TRBJ1-5 TRBV5-6 16 TGTGCCAGCAGCATACAGGCCAACTGGGGCAATCAGCCCCAGCATTTT CASSIQANWGNQPQHF
NA few TRBJ1-4 TRBV4-3 13 TGCGCCAGCAGCCAACAGGGAAACGAAAAACTGTTTTTT CASSQQGNEKLFF
NA few TRBJ1-4 TRBV5-1 13 TGCGCCAGCAGCCTAGGATCCTCGGGGGTACTGTTTTTT CASSLGSSGVLFF
NA NA TRBJ1-1 TRBV6-5 12 TGTGCCAGCTCCGGGAGGAACACTGAAGCTTTCTTT CASSGRNTEAFF
NA NA TRBJ2-1 TRBV6-1 12 TGTGCCAGCAGACCAAACTACAGTGAGCAGTTCTTC CASRPNYSEQFF
NA NA TRBJ1-5 TRBV28 14 TGTGCCAGCAGCGCCAGACAGGACTATCAGCCCCAGCATTTT CASSARQDYQPQHF
TRBD2 NA TRBJ2-5 TRBV29-1 15 TGCAGCGTACGGACTAGCGGGAGTTTTCAAGAGACCCAGTACTTC CSVRTSGSFQETQYF
NA NA TRBJ1-4 TRBV27 14 TGTGCCAGCAGTTTAAGGGGTCTTGGTGAAAAACTGTTTTTT CASSLRGLGEKLFF
TRBD1 few TRBJ2-1 TRBV19 14 TGTGCCAGTAGAGGGGACAGGGAGTACAATGAGCAGTTCTTC CASRGDREYNEQFF
TRBD2 once TRBJ2-1 TRBV25-1 15 TGTGCCAGTTCGAAAGCGGGGGACTCCTACAATGAGCAGTTCTTC CASSKAGDSYNEQFF
NA NA TRBJ1-2 TRBV9 16 TGTGCCAGCAGCGTAGGGGGGGGCCCATCTAACTATGGCTACACCTTC CASSVGGGPSNYGYTF
NA NA TRBJ2-7 TRBV4-2 17 TGTGCCAGCAGCCAAGATCAGGGTTGGGGGTTTGCCTACGAGCAGTACTTC CASSQDQGWGFAYEQYF
NA NA TRBJ2-5 TRBV6-1 13 TGTGCCAGCAGTTCTACAGGGAGGGAGACCCAGTACTTC CASSSTGRETQYF
NA NA TRBJ1-4 TRBV4-1 15 TGCGCCAGCAGCCCCTGGGCAGGGGCTAATGAAAAACTGTTTTTT CASSPWAGANEKLFF
NA NA TRBJ1-4 TRBV6-1 15 TGTGCCAGCAGTCCACCGGGCAGGGAGGATGAAAAACTGTTTTTT CASSPPGREDEKLFF
NA NA TRBJ1-5 TRBV5-5 15 TGTGCCAGCACCCAGACAGGTACGGGGAATCAGCCCCAGCATTTT CASTQTGTGNQPQHF
TRBD1 NA TRBJ2-7 TRBV10-1 15 TGCGCCAGCAGTGAGAGGGACAGGGATTTTTACGAGCAGTACTTC CASSERDRDFYEQYF
TRBD1 once TRBJ1-5 TRBV19 14 TGTGCCAGTAGTCCGGGACAGCCAAATCAGCCCCAGCATTTT CASSPGQPNQPQHF
TRBD1 few TRBJ1-5 TRBV7-6 14 TGTGCCAGCAGCTTAGCCCAGGGGGATCAGCCCCAGCATTTT CASSLAQGDQPQHF
NA NA TRBJ2-2 TRBV5-4 14 TGTGCCAGCAGCTGGGGTAACCGGGGCGGGGAGCTGTTTTTT CASSWGNRGGELFF
NA NA TRBJ2-7 TRBV29-1 14 TGCAGCGTTGAAGACCACAGGGGAGGGTACGAGCAGTACTTC CSVEDHRGGYEQYF
TRBD1 NA TRBJ1-5 TRBV10-3 17 TGTGCCATCAGGTCGGGACAGGGGGATTTGGGCAATCAGCCCCAGCATTTT CAIRSGQGDLGNQPQHF
TRBD1 once TRBJ2-7 TRBV5-6 13 TGTGCCAGCAGTGGACAGGTCACCTACGAGCAGTACTTC CASSGQVTYEQYF
NA few TRBJ2-2 TRBV19 14 TGTGCCAGTAGTGGACCGTCCCGAACCGGGGAGCTGTTTTTT CASSGPSRTGELFF
TRBD1 NA TRBJ2-7 TRBV15 13 TGTGCCACCAGCAGGGACAGGGTGACCGAGCAGTACTTC CATSRDRVTEQYF
NA few TRBJ2-5 TRBV27 14 TGTGCCAGCAGTGCAATGGGGGGTTTAGGGACCCAGTACTTC CASSAMGGLGTQYF
TRBD2 NA TRBJ2-3 TRBV5-1 16 TGCGCCAGCAGCTTGGTAGGCGGGAGAGGCACAGATACGCAGTATTTT CASSLVGGRGTDTQYF
TRBD2 NA TRBJ2-1 TRBV11-2 16 TGTGCCAGCAGCTTAGATCCGGTTAGCGGGAGCAATGAGCAGTTCTTC CASSLDPVSGSNEQFF
TRBD1 few TRBJ1-1 TRBV2 14 TGTGCCAGCATTTCGAGGGGGCACAACACTGAAGCTTTCTTT CASISRGHNTEAFF
NA NA TRBJ1-1 TRBV7-9 12 TGTGCCGGCAGCTTAGATTCATCTGAAGCTTTCTTT CAGSLDSSEAFF
TRBD1 NA TRBJ1-2 TRBV19 16 TGTGCCAGTAGTATAGATAGAAGGACAGGGTCCTATGGCTACACCTTC CASSIDRRTGSYGYTF
NA NA TRBJ2-7 TRBV27 14 TGTGCCAGCAGAACCGGGACAATAGCCTACGAGCAGTACTTC CASRTGTIAYEQYF
NA NA TRBJ1-2 TRBV25-1 12 TGTGCCAGCACTGCAGGAGAGGAGGGCTACACCTTC CASTAGEEGYTF
NA NA TRBJ2-3 TRBV6-1 14 TGTGCCAGCAGTGAAGCAACAGGGAAAGATACGCAGTATTTT CASSEATGKDTQYF
NA few TRBJ2-7 TRBV7-9 12 TGTGCCAGCAGCCAAGGGACGACCGAGCAGTACTTC CASSQGTTEQYF
NA NA TRBJ2-2 TRBV11-3 16 TGTGCCAGCAGCTTTAGTTCCCTCGCGAACACCGGGGAGCTGTTTTTT CASSFSSLANTGELFF
NA NA TRBJ1-1 TRBV5-6 14 TGTGCCAGCAGTTCGACGGGGGGGGTCACTGAAGCTTTCTTT CASSSTGGVTEAFF
NA NA TRBJ2-7 TRBV6-5 13 TGTGCCAGCAGCCGGGACCGATCCTACGAGCAGTACTTC CASSRDRSYEQYF
NA NA TRBJ2-7 TRBV25-1 13 TGTGCCAGCCGGAACAGGGCCTCCTACGAGCAGTACTTC CASRNRASYEQYF
NA NA TRBJ1-1 TRBV7-9 16 TGTGCCAGCAGCTACGAACCAGAAACAGGGAACACTGAAGCTTTCTTT CASSYEPETGNTEAFF
NA NA TRBJ1-2 TRBV25-1 14 TGTGCCAGCAGAAAGCCGGGGGCAGACTATGGCTACACCTTC CASRKPGADYGYTF
TRBD1 once TRBJ2-7 TRBV9 15 TGTGCCAGCAGCTTCCGGACAGGGGAATCCTACGAGCAGTACTTC CASSFRTGESYEQYF
NA once TRBJ1-5 TRBV19 15 TGTGCCAGTAACCGAGACGGACAACACAATCAGCCCCAGCATTTT CASNRDGQHNQPQHF
NA NA TRBJ1-3 TRBV5-4 18 TGTGCCAGCAGCTTGGGCGGCGGAGGAGGCCGCTCTGGAAACACCATATATTTT CASSLGGGGGRSGNTIYF
TRBD1 NA TRBJ2-7 TRBV6-6 12 TGTGCCAGCATGACACAGGGGGGCGCGCAGTACTTC CASMTQGGAQYF
TRBD1 NA TRBJ1-4 TRBV4-1 12 TGCGCCAGCAGCCACGAGACAGGGAAAAGGTTTTTT CASSHETGKRFF